This entry lists 3 T cell receptor beta chains sequenced from one sample in a study of early T cells in non-severe SARS-CoV-2 infection. Each CDR3 protein is one row after TCRdb ran MiXCR on the 5' RACE reads. The sample yields 55,000 to 70,000 distinct CDR3 sequences, around an eighth seen once. The sample comprised whole blood. Source of these receptors: an adult who was a healthcare worker with PCR-confirmed SARS-CoV-2 infection or an uninfected control (not recorded which).

This clonotype was observed a handful of times. Here the CDR3 reads CASSVVGGRDTGELFF. The CDR3 DNA is TGTGCCAGCAGCGTAGTAGGGGGGAGAGACACCGGGGAGCTGTTTTTT. The chain couples TRBV9 to TRBJ2-2, with D perhaps TRBD1 or TRBD2 (6 bases each). Germline CDR1 and CDR2: SGDLS and YYNGEE. This CDR3 has 16 amino acids. Trimming removed 0 bases from V and 3 bases from J, with 12 bases in between. The variable domain in full, with the rest retrieved from reference TRBV9 and TRBJ2-2, is DSGVTQTPKHLITATGQRVTLRCSPRSGDLSVYWYQQSLDQGLQFLIQYYNGEERAKGNILERFSAQQFPDLHSELNLSSLELGDSALYFCASSVVGGRDTGELFFGEGSRLTVL.

V gene TRBV9 combines with J gene TRBJ2-3; the D gene is possibly TRBD1 (6 bases). The CDR3 has 18 residues. In germline, CDR1 is SGDLS, CDR2 YYNGEE. V lost 4 bases to trimming and J lost 0 bases, with 21 bases between them. The CDR3 region has the DNA TGTGCCAGCAGCCTCGAGGGAGAGGGGGTCCGGAGCACAGATACGCAGTATTTT. As protein: CASSLEGEGVRSTDTQYF.

This clonotype has more than one count but fewer than ten. The chain is built from TRBV6-1 and TRBJ1-2; no clear D gene. This CDR3 spans 14 amino acids. In germline, CDR1 is MNHNS, CDR2 SASEGT. V lost 6 bases and J lost 3, with 14 bases in between. The CDR3, as DNA: TGTGCCAGCAGGGCTGCCGGAGCGGACTATGGCTACACCTTC. It codes for CASRAAGADYGYTF.